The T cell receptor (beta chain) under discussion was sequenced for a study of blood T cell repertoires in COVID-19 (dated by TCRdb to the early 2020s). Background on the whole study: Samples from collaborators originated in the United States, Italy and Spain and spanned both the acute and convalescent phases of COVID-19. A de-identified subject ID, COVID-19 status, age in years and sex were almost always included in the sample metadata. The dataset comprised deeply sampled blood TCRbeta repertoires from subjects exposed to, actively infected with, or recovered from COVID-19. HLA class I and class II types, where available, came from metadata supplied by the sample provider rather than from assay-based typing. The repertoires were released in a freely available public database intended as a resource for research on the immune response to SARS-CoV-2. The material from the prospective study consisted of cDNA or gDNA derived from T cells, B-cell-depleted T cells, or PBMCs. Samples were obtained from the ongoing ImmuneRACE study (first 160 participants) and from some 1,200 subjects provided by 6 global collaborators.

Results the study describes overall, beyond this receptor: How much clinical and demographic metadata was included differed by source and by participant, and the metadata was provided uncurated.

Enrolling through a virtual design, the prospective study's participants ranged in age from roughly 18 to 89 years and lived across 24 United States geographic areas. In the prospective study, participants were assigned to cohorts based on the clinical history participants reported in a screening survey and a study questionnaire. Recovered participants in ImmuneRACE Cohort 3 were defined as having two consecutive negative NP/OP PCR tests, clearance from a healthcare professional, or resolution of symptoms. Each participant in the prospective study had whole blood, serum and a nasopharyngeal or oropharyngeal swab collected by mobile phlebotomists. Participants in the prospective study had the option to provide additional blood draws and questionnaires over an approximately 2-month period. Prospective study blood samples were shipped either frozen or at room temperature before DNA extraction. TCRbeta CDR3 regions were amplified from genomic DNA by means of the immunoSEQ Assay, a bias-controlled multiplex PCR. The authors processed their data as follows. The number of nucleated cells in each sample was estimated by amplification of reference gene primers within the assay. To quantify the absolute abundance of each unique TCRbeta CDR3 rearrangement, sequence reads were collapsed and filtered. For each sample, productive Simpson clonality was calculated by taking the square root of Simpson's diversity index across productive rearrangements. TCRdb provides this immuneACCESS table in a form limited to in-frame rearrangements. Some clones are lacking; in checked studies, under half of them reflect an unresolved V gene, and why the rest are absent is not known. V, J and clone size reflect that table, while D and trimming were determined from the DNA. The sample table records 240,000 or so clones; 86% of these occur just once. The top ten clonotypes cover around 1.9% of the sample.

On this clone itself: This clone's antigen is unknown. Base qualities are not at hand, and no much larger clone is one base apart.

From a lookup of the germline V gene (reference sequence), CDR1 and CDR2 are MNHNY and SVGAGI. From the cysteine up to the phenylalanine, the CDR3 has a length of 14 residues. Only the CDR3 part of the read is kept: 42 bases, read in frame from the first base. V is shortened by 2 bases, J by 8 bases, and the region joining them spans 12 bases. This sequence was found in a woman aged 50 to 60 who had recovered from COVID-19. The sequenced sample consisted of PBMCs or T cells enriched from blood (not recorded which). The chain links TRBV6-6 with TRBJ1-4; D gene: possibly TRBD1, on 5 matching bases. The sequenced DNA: TGTGCCAGCAGTTACGGGGGACTAGGAGAAAAACTGTTTTTT. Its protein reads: CASSYGGLGEKLFF.